One sample yielded the 31 T cell receptor beta chains listed below, sequenced in a study of blood T cell repertoires in COVID-19 (TCRdb year 2020). Library preparation used the immunoSEQ multiplex PCR assay. TCRdb re-hosts the immuneACCESS table, in-frame sequences only. Its copies lack some clones; in the studies checked, an unresolved V gene accounts for under half of them, and the cause for the rest is not known. Across this sample there are 150,000 to 200,000 clones, with about 74% seen only once. Clones ranked in the top ten supply around 3% of the sample. The sample consisted of peripheral blood. Receptors were obtained from a woman of 80 years or more with acute or convalescent COVID-19.

CDR3 nucleotides: TGTGCCAGCAGTGGGGGTCAGGGGCAGACGGGCTACACCTTC. This translates into CASSGGQGQTGYTF. This chain connects TRBV28 to TRBJ1-2; TRBD1 is a possible D gene (6 bases). The germline V gene encodes CDR1 MDHEN and CDR2 SYDVKM. The CDR3 totals 14 residues. V was shortened by 5 bases and J by 8 bases, with 18 bases between the two germline ends.

The chain links TRBV6-2 or TRBV6-3 to TRBJ2-5; D is possibly TRBD1 (5 bases). V dropped 5 bases and J dropped 10 bases, with 14 bases sitting between them. CDR1 and CDR2 from the germline V gene are MNHEY and SVGEGT. The length of the CDR3 is 12 residues. The CDR3 spells CASSLGPRVQYF. The CDR3 nucleotides read TGTGCCAGCAGTCTCGGCCCCAGGGTCCAGTACTTC.

CDR3 residues: CASSARDTNQPQHF. In DNA, the CDR3 is TGTGCCAGCAGCGCCCGGGACACCAATCAGCCCCAGCATTTT. The chain recombines TRBV5-5 with TRBJ1-5, with D tentatively TRBD1 (6 bases). The germline V gene encodes CDR1 SGHKS and CDR2 YYEKEE (reference sequence). Deletions cut 4 bases from V and 3 bases from J, with 11 bases between. The CDR3 length is 14 residues.

The gene calls are TRBV5-8 and TRBJ2-6; tentative D call: TRBD1 (5 bases). The CDR3 spans 16 residues. The germline V gene has CDR1 SGHTS and CDR2 YDEGEE. V gave up 4 bases and J gave up 0 bases, with 11 bases separating them. The CDR3 here is CASSNDSYSGANVLTF. The CDR3, as DNA: TGTGCCAGCAGCAACGACAGCTACTCTGGGGCCAACGTCCTGACTTTC.

This clone was detected only a few times. This chain connects TRBV18 to TRBJ2-1; 7 nucleotides match TRBD2. V lost 3 bases and J lost 6; bases outside the gene matches: 8. CDR1 KGHSH and CDR2 LQKENI come from the germline V gene. This CDR3 region has 15 residues. The CDR3 DNA follows: TGTGCCAGCTCACCGTTAGCGGGTAAACTCAATGAGCAGTTCTTC. This encodes CASSPLAGKLNEQFF. Full variable domain (missing parts from reference TRBV18 and TRBJ2-1): NAGVMQNPRHLVRRRGQEARLRCSPMKGHSHVYWYRQLPEEGLKFMVYLQKENIIDESGMPKERFSAEFPKEGPSILRIQQVVRGDSAAYFCASSPLAGKLNEQFFGPGTRLTVL.

The chain has TRBV3-1 (or the pseudogene TRBV3-2) and TRBJ1-3; 10 bases are a match to TRBD1. The CDR3 is 14 amino acids. Germline lookup yields CDR1 LGHDT and CDR2 YNNKEL (reference sequence). With V trimmed by 3 bases and J by 8 bases, 4 bases remained unmatched. CDR3 residues: CASSQTGGLDTIYF. Here the CDR3 DNA reads TGTGCCAGCAGCCAGACAGGGGGCCTGGACACCATATATTTT.

Many counts were recorded for this clone. The rearrangement links TRBV4-1 to TRBJ2-1; 14 positions match TRBD2. Per germline, CDR1 MGHRA and CDR2 YSYEKL. The CDR3 is 17 amino acids. Trimming took 0 bases from V and 6 from J; bases not matched to a gene: 4. In nucleotides, the CDR3 is TGCGCCAGCAGCCAAGAAGCGGGACTAGCGGGAGTCAATGAGCAGTTCTTC. It codes for CASSQEAGLAGVNEQFF.

At least ten counts were recorded for this clone. The V and J genes are TRBV14 and TRBJ2-7; the match to TRBD1 covers 9 bases. After removal of 1 base from V and 4 bases from J, the junction contained 5 bases not matched to a gene. Germline assignment: CDR1 SGHDN and CDR2 FVKESK. The CDR3 is made up of 15 amino acids. This CDR3 is CASSQVQGASYEQYF. DNA of the CDR3: TGTGCCAGCAGCCAAGTACAGGGGGCATCATACGAGCAGTACTTC.

This clone appeared a few times. The chain links TRBV11-2 to TRBJ1-5, with D hard to call. CDR1 is SGHAT and CDR2 is FQNNGV in the germline V gene. Trimming left V 5 bases short and J 8 bases short, with 10 bases between. The CDR3 is 12 amino acids. The CDR3 coding sequence is TGTGCCAGCAGCCGCCCCGGGGAGCCCCAGCATTTT. This codes for CASSRPGEPQHF. Together with reference TRBV11-2 and TRBJ1-5, the CDR3 gives the full variable domain: EAGVAQSPRYKIIEKRQSVAFWCNPISGHATLYWYQQILGQGPKLLIQFQNNGVVDDSQLPKDRFSAERLKGVDSTLKIQPAKLEDSAVYLCASSRPGEPQHFGDGTRLSIL.

V usage is TRBV23-1 and J usage is TRBJ2-6; D is possibly TRBD1 (6 bases). TRBV23-1 qualifies as an ORF whose function is uncertain. The CDR3 length is 20 residues. V lost 11 bases, J lost 3 bases, and 32 bases lay in between. In DNA form, the CDR3 reads TGCGCCGCTAGAGGGGGTTTAGACGGGCCAAGGGCTGGTGGGGCCAACGTCCTGACTTTC. Encoded protein: CAARGGLDGPRAGGANVLTF.

The chain links TRBV6-1 to TRBJ1-2; D is unresolved. The CDR3 loop spans 13 amino acids. V lost 1 base and J lost 3, with 6 bases in between. Germline V lookup: CDR1 MNHNS, CDR2 SASEGT. CDR3 sequence: CASSEGGYYGYTF. The CDR3 DNA follows: TGTGCCAGCAGTGAAGGCGGATACTATGGCTACACCTTC.

Here the CDR3 reads CASSQDLGLAGPTPETQYF. CDR3 coding DNA: TGTGCCAGCAGCCAAGATTTGGGACTAGCGGGGCCGACACCGGAGACCCAGTACTTC. The gene calls are TRBV4-2 and TRBJ2-5, with TRBD2 matching 13 bases. Germline V gene data show CDR1 as LGHNA and CDR2 as YNFKEQ. Trimming at V came to 0 bases and at J to 5 bases, leaving 12 bases not matched to a gene. The CDR3 runs to 19 residues.

J is TRBJ2-2 and V is TRBV5-4, with 10 positions matching TRBD2. This CDR3 spans 16 amino acids. CDR1 is SGHNT and CDR2 is YYREEE in the germline V gene (reference sequence). With 4 bases clipped from V and 0 bases from J, the junction kept 3 bases outside the gene matches. The CDR3 DNA reads TGTGCCAGCAGCCGCCTAGCGGGAGCGAACACCGGGGAGCTGTTTTTT. Its translation is CASSRLAGANTGELFF.

The chain joins TRBV7-2 to TRBJ1-5; tentative D call: TRBD1 (6 bases). Germline V lookup: CDR1 SGHTA, CDR2 FQGNSA. The ends were cut back, 6 bases at V and 2 bases at J, with 17 bases in the middle. The CDR3 has 16 residues. CDR3 bases: TGTGCCAGCAGAATAGCGGGGGGGGGCGGCAATCAGCCCCAGCATTTT. This encodes CASRIAGGGGNQPQHF. Looking up the rest from reference TRBV7-2 and TRBJ1-5 gives the full variable domain: GAGVSQSPSNKVTEKGKDVELRCDPISGHTALYWYRQSLGQGLEFLIYFQGNSAPDKSGLPSDRFSAERTGGSVSTLTIQRTQQEDSAVYLCASRIAGGGGNQPQHFGDGTRLSIL.

This clone was seen repeatedly, ten times or more. This chain joins TRBV7-8 and TRBJ1-1; tentatively, D is TRBD1 (6 bases). There are 14 residues in the CDR3. V gave up 5 bases and J gave up 10 bases, with 20 bases separating them. Germline V CDR1 and CDR2: SGHVS, FQNEAQ. CDR3 in DNA: TGTGCCAGCAGCCAGAGTACAGGGTCCTGGGCAGCTTTCTTT. Encoded protein: CASSQSTGSWAAFF.

The rearrangement links TRBV7-9 to TRBJ2-4, with 13 nucleotides matching TRBD2. Germline-derived CDR1 and CDR2 are SEHNR and FQNEAQ (reference sequence). The junction had 10 bases not matched to a gene; V was cut back by 5 bases and J by 0 bases. The CDR3 totals 19 residues. CDR3 DNA: TGTGCCAGCAGCCCCCGACTAGCGGGAGGTTACCTAGCCAAAAACATTCAGTACTTC. Protein product: CASSPRLAGGYLAKNIQYF.

This clone was seen ten or more times. The rearrangement links TRBV6-2 or TRBV6-3 to TRBJ1-1; no clear D. The germline V and J ends were trimmed by 6 bases and 0 bases, with 8 bases remaining between them. The CDR3 has 13 residues. CDR1 and CDR2 (germline): MNHEY, SVGEGT. This chain's CDR3 is CASSAQMNTEAFF. In nucleotides, the CDR3 is TGTGCCAGCAGCGCCCAGATGAACACTGAAGCTTTCTTT.

This rearrangement joins TRBV28 to TRBJ2-2, with D perhaps TRBD1 (5 bases). V was pared by 6 bases and J by 0 bases, with 14 bases between. Germline V CDR1 and CDR2: MDHEN, SYDVKM. The CDR3 runs to 16 residues. The CDR3 is CASRQRQGANTGELFF. The CDR3 nucleotides read TGTGCCAGCAGACAGAGGCAGGGCGCGAACACCGGGGAGCTGTTTTTT. The variable domain in full, completed from reference TRBV28 and TRBJ2-2, reads DVKVTQSSRYLVKRTGEKVFLECVQDMDHENMFWYRQDPGLGLRLIYFSYDVKMKEKGDIPEGYSVSREKKERFSLILESASTNQTSMYLCASRQRQGANTGELFFGEGSRLTVL.

The chain uses TRBV9 and TRBJ2-2, with D tentatively TRBD2 (6 bases). In germline, CDR1 is SGDLS, CDR2 YYNGEE. The CDR3 totals 14 residues. V was pared by 0 bases and J by 6 bases, with 9 bases between. This chain's CDR3 is CASSVAWDSGELFF. The CDR3 nucleotides are TGTGCCAGCAGCGTAGCTTGGGACTCCGGGGAGCTGTTTTTT.

The CDR3 DNA is TGTGCCAGCAGTTTCTCCGCTAACGAGCAGTACTTC. Amino acid sequence: CASSFSANEQYF. This chain uses TRBV27 with TRBJ2-7; D uncertain. Germline V gene data show CDR1 as MNHEY and CDR2 as SMNVEV (reference sequence). CDR3 size: 12 residues. The V and J ends lost 3 bases and 5 bases respectively, with 8 bases between them.

The CDR3, as DNA: TGCGCCAGCAGCCCGGGAAGAGCAAGAAACATTCAGTACTTC. It translates to CASSPGRARNIQYF. The chain links TRBV5-1 to TRBJ2-4; D possibly corresponds to TRBD2 (5 bases). Looked up from germline, CDR1 is SGHRS and CDR2 is YFSETQ. The ends were cut back, 4 bases at V and 6 bases at J, with 14 bases in the middle. CDR3 length: 14 amino acids.

This rearrangement joins TRBV3-1 (or the pseudogene TRBV3-2) to TRBJ2-4; D remains unclear. Between the trimmed V and J ends, which lost 6 bases and 9 bases, there was a span of 12 bases. The CDR3 loop spans 12 amino acids. The germline CDR1 and CDR2 sequences are LGHDT and YNNKEL (reference sequence). CDR3 sequence: CASSPRVGIQYF. CDR3 bases: TGTGCCAGCAGTCCCCGGGTCGGCATTCAGTACTTC.

The chain couples TRBV2 to TRBJ2-1; D is possibly TRBD1 (5 bases). The CDR3 consists of 17 residues. The germline gives CDR1 SNHLY, CDR2 FYNNEI. Deletions cut 4 bases from V and 0 bases from J, with 16 bases between. CDR3 sequence (DNA): TGTGCCAGCAGTGCGGCTTTCAGGGTTGCCTCCTACAATGAGCAGTTCTTC. This codes for CASSAAFRVASYNEQFF.

Details on this clone: Other DNA sequences in this specimen translate into the identical CDR3. This rearrangement joins TRBV2 to TRBJ2-2; perhaps TRBD1 as D (6 bases). The CDR3 totals 14 residues. Germline V gene lookup returns CDR1 SNHLY and CDR2 FYNNEI. Trimming pared 6 bases from V and 2 bases from J, leaving 10 bases between. The CDR3 nucleotides read TGTGCCAGCAGGGACAGACCCAACACCGGGGAGCTGTTTTTT. Amino acids: CASRDRPNTGELFF.

This clone was seen only a few times. This chain joins TRBV9 and TRBJ1-3, with D unresolved. The CDR3 consists of 14 residues. CDR1 SGDLS and CDR2 YYNGEE come from the germline V gene. Between the trimmed V and J ends, which lost 0 bases and 2 bases, there was a span of 6 bases. The CDR3 loop is CASSVAPAGNTIYF. CDR3 coding DNA: TGTGCCAGCAGCGTAGCCCCGGCTGGAAACACCATATATTTT.

This sequence joins TRBV6-5 and TRBJ2-7; D gene uncertain. The CDR3 extends over 15 amino acids. V gave up 6 bases and J gave up 2 bases, with 17 bases separating them. Germline loops: CDR1 MNHEY, CDR2 SVGAGI. The CDR3: CASRGDHSSTYEQYF. The CDR3 region has the DNA TGTGCCAGCAGGGGTGATCACAGTTCTACCTACGAGCAGTACTTC.

The chain employs TRBV27 and TRBJ1-2, with TRBD1 identical over 11 bases. The length of the CDR3 is 14 residues. Germline V gene data show CDR1 as MNHEY and CDR2 as SMNVEV (reference sequence). V was clipped by 6 bases and J by 11 bases; unmatched bases: 11. Here the CDR3 DNA reads TGTGCCAGCAGCGATTTATCGGACAGGGGGCGATACACCTTC. It codes for CASSDLSDRGRYTF.

The gene calls are TRBV28 and TRBJ1-4; D not resolved. Trimming removed 8 bases from V and 4 bases from J, with 20 bases in between. The length of the CDR3 is 16 residues. CDR1 is MDHEN and CDR2 is SYDVKM in the germline V gene. The CDR3 DNA sequence: TGTGCCAGCTCCCACCGGGGATTTTTTGTTAATGAAAAACTGTTTTTT. Its translation: CASSHRGFFVNEKLFF.

The V and J genes are TRBV9 and TRBJ1-5, with D possibly TRBD1 on 5 matching bases. The CDR3 has 15 residues. CDR1 SGDLS and CDR2 YYNGEE come from the germline V gene. V shed 0 bases and J shed 9 bases, with 16 bases lying between them. The CDR3 DNA reads TGTGCCAGCAGCGTAGGGTCCGAAAATCAGGGGCCCCAGCATTTT. Translating it yields CASSVGSENQGPQHF.

This clone was detected a few times. The chain employs TRBV9 and TRBJ1-6, with D perhaps TRBD1 (6 bases). The CDR3 extends over 17 amino acids. Trimming took off 3 bases at V and 0 bases at J, with 13 bases between the two ends. Germline CDR1 and CDR2: SGDLS and YYNGEE. For the CDR3, the DNA is TGTGCCAGCAGCGCACCGGGACAATCCTCCTATAATTCACCCCTCCACTTT. Translating it yields CASSAPGQSSYNSPLHF.

V usage is TRBV7-9 and J usage is TRBJ2-7, with D possibly matching TRBD1 (6 bases). CDR3 length: 13 residues. Trimming left V 5 bases short and J 3 bases short, with 11 bases between. Germline V gene data show CDR1 as SEHNR and CDR2 as FQNEAQ (reference sequence). Written as DNA, the CDR3 is TGTGCCAGCAGCCCCGGGACATACTACGAGCAGTACTTC. Translating it yields CASSPGTYYEQYF.